Each of the 21 T cell receptor beta chains below was sequenced from the same sample in a study of T cells in Graves' hyperthyroidism and ophthalmopathy. TCR beta CDR3 region amplification was performed from RNA transcripts. First-round RT-PCR with HTBI primers amplified the TCR CDR3 region. Via MiXCR, TCRdb re-called the multiplex PCR reads, giving one row per CDR3 protein. The sample consists of roughly 380,000 distinct CDR3 sequences, over 11% of them appearing once. The source material was blood. The source is a woman aged 60 to 75 with Graves' hyperthyroidism.

J is TRBJ2-3 and V is TRBV6-5; D gene uncertain. Germline assignment: CDR1 MNHEY and CDR2 SVGAGI. V was shortened by 2 bases and J by 3 bases, with 6 bases between the two germline ends. The CDR3 spans 13 residues. CDR3 DNA: TGTGCCAGCAGTTACGAAAGGACAGATACGCAGTATTTT. Its translation is CASSYERTDTQYF.

This chain connects TRBV12-3 or TRBV12-4 to TRBJ1-5; 8 nucleotides agree with TRBD1. This CDR3 contains 15 residues. V shed 2 bases and J 6 bases; nucleotides not matched to a gene: 6. This CDR3 reads CASSLRSGGGQPQHF. The DNA for the CDR3 is TGTGCCAGCAGTTTAAGGTCAGGGGGCGGTCAGCCCCAGCATTTT.

This clonotype was seen more than once but under ten times. This may stem from a read error, because a much larger clone lies one nucleotide away. The chain links TRBV12-3 or TRBV12-4 to TRBJ2-2; unclear D gene. This CDR3 region has 12 residues. Trimming took 7 bases from V and 1 from J, leaving 4 bases between them. For the CDR3, the DNA is TGTGCCAGCACGGGGAACACCGGGGAGCTGTTTTTT. Translated: CASTGNTGELFF.

This clonotype appeared a few times. The chain couples TRBV4-2 to TRBJ1-2; 7 bases fit TRBD1. The length of the CDR3 is 14 residues. The germline CDR1 and CDR2 sequences are LGHNA and YNFKEQ. Trimming removed 5 bases from V and 4 bases from J; junction bases left unmatched: 7. The CDR3 here is CASSTGQMVYGYTF. CDR3 coding DNA: TGTGCCAGCAGCACGGGACAGATGGTCTATGGCTACACCTTC.

DNA for the CDR3: TGCGCCAGCAGCTTGGAGCCTACTGGCAATGAGCAGTTCTTC. The encoded protein is CASSLEPTGNEQFF. V is TRBV5-1 and J is TRBJ2-1; D not resolved. CDR3 length: 14 amino acids. The germline V and J ends were trimmed by 0 bases and 6 bases, with 10 bases remaining between them. Germline V gives CDR1 SGHRS, CDR2 YFSETQ.

This clonotype has at least ten counts. V is TRBV20-1 and J is TRBJ2-5, with 8 bases aligning to TRBD1. Germline loops: CDR1 DFQATT, CDR2 SNEGSKA (reference sequence). The CDR3 sequence is 15 residues long. Trimming removed 5 bases from V and 5 bases from J; junction bases left unmatched: 13. The CDR3, as DNA: TGCAGTGCTTTGACAGGGGTTATAACTTTGGAGACCCAGTACTTC. It translates to CSALTGVITLETQYF.

The chain couples TRBV28 to TRBJ1-2, with 12 nucleotides matching TRBD1. Germline loops: CDR1 MDHEN, CDR2 SYDVKM. CDR3 length equals 15 residues. With V trimmed by 6 bases and J by 5 bases, 7 bases remained unmatched. The CDR3 loop is CASRGTGGFLYGYTF. DNA for the CDR3: TGTGCCAGCAGGGGGACAGGGGGCTTTTTGTATGGCTACACCTTC.

This clonotype occurred many times. V gene TRBV7-9 combines with J gene TRBJ1-1; unclear D gene. Trimming shortened V by 5 bases and J by 4 bases, and 11 bases separated the two germline ends. There are 13 residues in the CDR3. Germline V gene lookup returns CDR1 SEHNR and CDR2 FQNEAQ (reference sequence). The CDR3, as DNA: TGTGCCAGCAGCCGCGACGTTGGCACTGAAGCTTTCTTT. Encoded protein: CASSRDVGTEAFF.

This clonotype showed up many times. The chain couples TRBV7-3 to TRBJ2-3, with 7 bases that match TRBD1. Germline CDR1 reads SGHTA; CDR2 reads FQGTGA. V lost 5 bases, J lost 2 bases, and 7 bases stayed unmatched. The CDR3 totals 15 residues. The DNA of the CDR3 is TGTGCCAGCAGCAAGCACGGACAGGACACAGATACGCAGTATTTT. Translated: CASSKHGQDTDTQYF.

This clonotype was found many times. The chain is built from TRBV5-1 and TRBJ1-1; D is uncertain. The CDR3 is made up of 14 amino acids. Germline CDR1 is SGHRS and CDR2 is YFSETQ. V lost 0 bases to trimming and J lost 3 bases, with 9 bases between them. The CDR3 DNA follows: TGCGCCAGCAGCTTGGACACCCGGGACACTGAAGCTTTCTTT. Translated: CASSLDTRDTEAFF.

The gene calls are TRBV10-3 and TRBJ2-3; D is uncertain. The V end lost 4 bases, the J end lost 2 bases, and 10 bases lay between the germline ends. Germline values: CDR1 ENHRY, CDR2 SYGVKD. The CDR3 runs to 14 residues. CDR3 in amino acids: CAISARSYTDTQYF. CDR3 bases: TGTGCCATCAGTGCCAGGAGTTACACAGATACGCAGTATTTT.

The chain joins TRBV14 to TRBJ2-1, with D perhaps given as TRBD1 or TRBD2 (6 bases each). The ends were cut back, 5 bases at V and 1 base at J, with 15 bases in the middle. CDR3 length: 16 residues. CDR1 SGHDN and CDR2 FVKESK come from the germline V gene. DNA for the CDR3: TGTGCCAGCAGCTCAAGGGGGGCGGCGTCCTACAATGAGCAGTTCTTC. Protein product: CASSSRGAASYNEQFF.

About this clonotype itself: A much larger clone differs by one base, so this may be a read error. Here the CDR3 DNA reads TGTGCCAGTAGCGGAGCCCACAATGAGCAGTTCTTC. As protein: CASSGAHNEQFF. The chain has TRBV7-2 and TRBJ2-1, with D tentatively TRBD2 (6 bases). Trimming stripped 9 bases from V and 5 bases from J, with 11 bases between. This CDR3 is 12 amino acids long. Looked up from germline, CDR1 is SGHTA and CDR2 is FQGNSA.

This clonotype has a count of ten or more. This rearrangement joins TRBV11-2 to TRBJ2-3; D is unclear. Germline V gives CDR1 SGHAT, CDR2 FQNNGV. V was shortened by 6 bases and J by 2 bases, with 12 bases between the two germline ends. The CDR3 is 14 amino acids. CDR3 region: CASRRMGYTDTQYF. The CDR3 DNA sequence: TGTGCCAGCAGGCGAATGGGCTACACAGATACGCAGTATTTT.

This clonotype has ten or more counts. The V and J genes are TRBV7-8 and TRBJ2-7; possibly TRBD1 for D (6 bases). V lost 4 bases, J lost 6 bases, and 19 bases lay in between. The germline V gene has CDR1 SGHVS and CDR2 FQNEAQ. The CDR3 is 15 amino acids. DNA for the CDR3: TGTGCCAGCAGCTACCGAGAGAGGGGGAACATCGAGCAGTACTTC. Its translation is CASSYRERGNIEQYF.

The chain combines TRBV6-2 or TRBV6-3 with TRBJ2-5; unclear D gene. CDR3 length: 12 residues. CDR1 is MNHEY and CDR2 is SVGEGT in the germline V gene. Between the trimmed V and J ends, which lost 2 bases and 7 bases, there was a span of 8 bases. This CDR3 reads CASSYPDVTQYF. The DNA for the CDR3 is TGTGCCAGCAGTTACCCGGACGTGACCCAGTACTTC.

This clonotype was counted a few times. Here the CDR3 reads CASSSERQGAYEQYF. For the CDR3, the DNA is TGTGCCAGCAGCTCGGAGCGCCAAGGAGCCTACGAGCAGTACTTC. J is TRBJ2-7 and V is TRBV5-4; unclear D gene. Germline V CDR1 and CDR2: SGHNT, YYREEE (reference sequence). Trimming removed 3 bases at V and 2 bases at J, with 15 bases between. This CDR3 contains 15 residues. The complete variable domain, with remaining parts taken from reference TRBV5-4 and TRBJ2-7, reads ETGVTQSPTHLIKTRGQQVTLRCSSQSGHNTVSWYQQALGQGPQFIFQYYREEENGRGNFPPRFSGLQFPNYSSELNVNALELDDSALYLCASSSERQGAYEQYFGPGTRLTVT.

The sample holds many counts of this clonotype. CDR3 residues: CSASKATSSYEQYF. For the CDR3, the DNA is TGCAGTGCTAGCAAGGCCACAAGCTCCTACGAGCAGTACTTC. The chain links TRBV20-1 to TRBJ2-7; no firm D call. Germline V gene data show CDR1 as DFQATT and CDR2 as SNEGSKA (reference sequence). The CDR3 runs 14 residues. Deletions cut 3 bases from V and 0 bases from J, with 12 bases between.

This clonotype was counted a few times. The chain is built from TRBV7-2 and TRBJ2-3, with D possibly TRBD1 on 7 matching bases. The V gene's germline CDR1 is SGHTA and CDR2 FQGNSA. CDR3 length: 16 residues. V was clipped by 3 bases and J by 2 bases, with 15 bases between them. The CDR3 loop is CASSFPQGGTTDTQYF. The DNA of the CDR3 is TGTGCCAGCAGCTTCCCTCAGGGGGGCACCACAGATACGCAGTATTTT.

This clonotype was seen many times. V usage is TRBV18 and J usage is TRBJ1-3, with D unresolved. In germline, CDR1 is KGHSH, CDR2 LQKENI. V was trimmed by 2 bases and J by 6 bases, leaving 14 bases between them. The CDR3 is 15 amino acids. The CDR3 coding sequence is TGTGCCAGCTCACCAGGCCCCGGACGAGAAAACACCATATATTTT. This codes for CASSPGPGRENTIYF.

This clonotype was recorded at least ten times. The V call is TRBV2, the J call TRBJ2-1, with TRBD1 identical over 11 bases. Germline CDR1 is SNHLY and CDR2 is FYNNEI. Germline trimming cut 7 bases from V and 5 bases from J; bases unmatched to any gene: 7. The CDR3 totals 15 residues. The CDR3 is CASTEDRGPNNEQFF. Written as DNA, the CDR3 is TGTGCCAGCACTGAGGACAGGGGGCCGAACAATGAGCAGTTCTTC.